Each of the 6 T cell receptor beta chains below was sequenced from the same sample in a study of blood T cell repertoires in COVID-19 (dated by TCRdb to between 2020 and 2021). The library was made by the immunoSEQ multiplex PCR assay. In TCRdb, the immuneACCESS table is reduced to in-frame sequences with V and J assigned. These tables do not hold every clone; where another copy was compared, an unresolved V gene accounts for under half, and the others remain unexplained. The sample has approximately 250,000 clones on record, over 80% of them singletons. The ten largest account for 9.5% to 13% of the sample. The sequenced sample consisted of peripheral blood. The receptors were sampled from a woman aged 70-85 years with COVID-19, enrolled during active disease.

The rearrangement links TRBV5-1 to TRBJ2-7; D gene uncertain. The CDR3 length is 15 residues. Trimming removed 0 bases from V and 2 bases from J, with 12 bases in between. Germline V gene lookup returns CDR1 SGHRS and CDR2 YFSETQ. CDR3 loop: CASSLGSLETYEQYF. CDR3 DNA: TGCGCCAGCAGCTTGGGTTCCCTTGAGACCTACGAGCAGTACTTC. The full variable domain, completed using reference TRBV5-1 and TRBJ2-7, is KAGVTQTPRYLIKTRGQQVTLSCSPISGHRSVSWYQQTPGQGLQFLFEYFSETQRNKGNFPGRFSGRQFSNSRSEMNVSTLELGDSALYLCASSLGSLETYEQYFGPGTRLTVT.

This sequence joins TRBV7-6 and TRBJ2-7; 7 positions match TRBD2. CDR1 SGHVS and CDR2 FNYEAQ come from the germline V gene. After removal of 4 bases from V and 2 bases from J, the junction contained 8 bases not matched to a gene. The CDR3 runs to 15 residues. CDR3 nucleotides: TGTGCCAGCAGCTCGTCAGCGGGGATCCCCTACGAGCAGTACTTC. Translating gives CASSSSAGIPYEQYF.

In this sample, this clone turned up once. The V and J genes are TRBV5-6 and TRBJ1-1; unclear D gene. This CDR3 is built from 14 residues. V was cut by 2 bases and J by 7 bases, with 15 bases left in between. Germline assignment: CDR1 SGHDT and CDR2 YYEEEE. The CDR3 region is CASSFGSAEGEAFF. The CDR3 region has the DNA TGTGCCAGCAGCTTCGGCAGCGCGGAGGGTGAAGCTTTCTTT.

The chain carries TRBV5-4 and TRBJ2-1; 9 bases align to TRBD1. Germline loops: CDR1 SGHNT, CDR2 YYREEE (reference sequence). This CDR3 is built from 15 residues. Trimming at V came to 5 bases and at J to 5 bases, leaving 8 bases not matched to a gene. DNA for the CDR3: TGTGCCAGCAGGATGGGACAGGGTTCCCACAATGAGCAGTTCTTC. Encoded protein: CASRMGQGSHNEQFF. The full variable domain, its missing parts supplied by reference TRBV5-4 and TRBJ2-1, is ETGVTQSPTHLIKTRGQQVTLRCSSQSGHNTVSWYQQALGQGPQFIFQYYREEENGRGNFPPRFSGLQFPNYSSELNVNALELDDSALYLCASRMGQGSHNEQFFGPGTRLTVL.

This chain uses TRBV7-2 with TRBJ2-7; 8 bases line up with TRBD2. Germline V lookup: CDR1 SGHTA, CDR2 FQGNSA. The CDR3 sequence is 15 residues long. J gave up 0 bases and V 4 bases, and 5 bases lay outside the gene matches. CDR3 region: CASSSSGRFSYEQYF. In DNA, the CDR3 is TGTGCCAGCAGCTCGAGCGGGAGATTCTCCTACGAGCAGTACTTC.

Details on this clone: A much larger clone is a single base away; this may be a read error. The CDR3 loop reads CASSQGGVNTEAFF. CDR3 nucleotide sequence: TGCGCCAGCAGTCAAGGCGGGGTGAACACTGAAGCTTTCTTT. The V and J genes are TRBV23-1 and TRBJ1-1; D not certain. TRBV23-1 is recorded as an ORF, its role being uncertain. This CDR3 spans 14 amino acids. V was clipped by 2 bases and J by 0 bases, with 7 bases between them.